The 10 T cell receptor beta chains below come from one sample, sequenced in a study of tumor and adjacent non-tumor tissue in lung cancer. RNA was extracted from bulk tissue without any cell sorting. Distant lung tissue was collected more than 3 cm away from the tumor edge. A modified ARM-PCR protocol with three rounds of nested PCR amplified TCRbeta. TCRdb fed the multiplex PCR reads into MiXCR, producing one record per CDR3 protein. The sample carries approximately 100,000 distinct CDR3 sequences, more than 55% recorded once. Sequencing was done on a sample of distant non-tumor lung tissue. The receptors were sampled from a man between 25 and 39 years old with non-small cell lung cancer.

This clonotype showed up many times. This sequence joins TRBV6-1 and TRBJ1-2; no clear D. V was trimmed by 1 base and J by 8 bases, leaving 14 bases between them. The CDR3 is made up of 14 amino acids. Germline CDR1 reads MNHNS; CDR2 reads SASEGT. The CDR3 is CASSEGLPTRGYTF. The DNA of the CDR3 is TGTGCCAGCAGTGAAGGTTTGCCGACACGGGGCTACACCTTC.

This clonotype was counted ten times or more. The V and J genes are TRBV12-3 or TRBV12-4 and TRBJ1-1; 9 bases match TRBD1. V lost 6 bases to trimming and J lost 10 bases; unmatched junction nucleotides: 3. The CDR3 runs to 11 residues. CDR3 nucleotides: TGTGCCAGCAGCCTGACAGGGGGAGCTTTCTTT. It encodes CASSLTGGAFF.

As to this clonotype: The junction shows a germline mismatch at one end, possibly a read error. V is TRBV4-1 and J is TRBJ2-3, with D tentatively TRBD2 (6 bases). The germline V gene has CDR1 MGHRA and CDR2 YSYEKL. This CDR3 spans 15 amino acids. CDR3 nucleotide sequence: TGCGCCAGCACCCAAGATCGGAGGGGTGCAGATAGGCAGTATTTT. It codes for CASTQDRRGADRQYF.

This chain links TRBV20-1 with TRBJ2-1, with TRBD2 matching 9 bases. CDR1 is DFQATT, CDR2 SNEGSKA, per germline (reference sequence). This CDR3 comprises 15 residues. J gave up 8 bases and V 6 bases, and 14 bases lay outside the gene matches. CDR3 nucleotides: TGCAGTGCCCTGTCCGGGACTAGCATTCCCCATGAGCAGTTCTTC. This gives the protein CSALSGTSIPHEQFF.

V usage is TRBV20-1 and J usage is TRBJ2-3; D is possibly TRBD1 (5 bases). The J call may be wrong; the DNA end is better matched by TRBJ1-5. The CDR3 contains 15 residues. Germline V gives CDR1 DFQATT, CDR2 SNEGSKA (reference sequence). CDR3 sequence: CSARPGTSVPDTQHF. The CDR3, as DNA: TGCAGTGCTAGACCCGGGACTAGCGTCCCAGATACGCAGCATTTT.

The V gene is TRBV20-1, the J gene TRBJ2-5; D gene unclear. V lost 6 bases and J lost 2, with 13 bases in between. The CDR3 extends over 13 amino acids. Germline V gene data show CDR1 as DFQATT and CDR2 as SNEGSKA (reference sequence). This CDR3 reads CSAMRRIQETQYF. In DNA, the CDR3 is TGCAGTGCGATGAGACGGATTCAAGAGACCCAGTACTTC.

As concerns this clonotype: The junction shows a germline mismatch at one end, possibly a read error. The gene calls are TRBV29-1 and TRBJ2-5, with D perhaps matching TRBD2 (6 bases). The CDR3 covers 13 residues. Germline CDR1 is SQVTM and CDR2 is ANQGSEA. The CDR3 protein is CSVKDWGGETQYF. The CDR3 DNA is TGCAGCGTTAAGGATTGGGGAGGAGAGACACAGTACTTC.

Of note for this clonotype: This likely comes from a read error, as the CDR3 has no conserved phenylalanine or tryptophan at its end. This chain joins TRBV29-1 and TRBJ1-4; D may be TRBD1 (6 bases). The CDR3 runs to 13 residues. Per the germline V gene, CDR1 is SQVTM and CDR2 is ANQGSEA. V shed 7 bases and J shed 6 bases, with 15 bases lying between them. The CDR3 coding sequence is TGCAGCGCTGAGAACAGGGCAGATGAAAAACTGTTTTTA. This gives the protein CSAENRADEKLFL.

The genes are TRBV6-5 and TRBJ2-1; possibly TRBD1 for D (5 bases). Germline-derived CDR1 and CDR2 are MNHEY and SVGAGI. This CDR3 has 12 residues. V lost 5 bases, J lost 7 bases, and 9 bases lay in between. CDR3 bases: TGTGCCAGCAGTGGCCAGGGAAATGAGCAGTTCTTC. It is translated as CASSGQGNEQFF.

Concerning this clonotype itself: Because the CDR3 is missing its conserved closing phenylalanine or tryptophan, this is likely a read error. The chain recombines TRBV5-1 with TRBJ2-7; TRBD1 aligns across 7 bases. The germline V gene encodes CDR1 SGHRS and CDR2 YFSETQ. CDR3 size: 15 residues. Trimming cost V 4 bases and J 2 bases; bases outside gene matches: 9. The CDR3 loop is CASSVGTAATYEQYY. The CDR3 DNA is TGCGCCAGCAGCGTTGGGACAGCCGCTACCTACGAGCAGTACTAC.